The 27 T cell receptor beta chains listed next were all sequenced from one sample in a study of graft-versus-host responses after intestinal transplantation. No cognate antigen is known for these TCRs. TCRdb's table, derived via immunoSEQ multiplex PCR, lists solely in-frame clones and lacks some. The sample records some 100,000 clones, more than 75% being singletons. The specimen comprised unstimulated CD4+ T cells sorted from spleen or lymph node cells, sampled before transplant. These receptors originate from a human donor who was the organ donor for an intestinal transplant.

This sequence joins TRBV7-9 and TRBJ1-5, with D unclear. The CDR3 is made up of 16 amino acids. The V gene's germline CDR1 is SEHNR and CDR2 FQNEAQ (reference sequence). The V end lost 0 bases, the J end lost 8 bases, and 17 bases lay between the germline ends. The CDR3 DNA reads as TGTGCCAGCAGCTTAGCGCGAGGGATTGAAGGTGAGCCCCAGCATTTT. It is translated as CASSLARGIEGEPQHF.

The V and J genes are TRBV27 and TRBJ2-4, with D tentatively TRBD2 (5 bases). Germline CDR1 and CDR2: MNHEY and SMNVEV (reference sequence). The CDR3 spans 16 residues. The V end lost 2 bases, the J end lost 2 bases, and 13 bases lay between the germline ends. CDR3 bases: TGTGCCAGCAGTTTAAAACTAGGGTACTCCAAAAACATTCAGTACTTC. Encoded protein: CASSLKLGYSKNIQYF.

V gene TRBV5-1 combines with J gene TRBJ2-3; D possibly uses TRBD1 or TRBD2 (6 bases each). V gave up 1 base and J gave up 0 bases, with 15 bases separating them. The germline CDR1 and CDR2 sequences are SGHRS and YFSETQ. The CDR3 length is 17 residues. CDR3: CASSLIIGGGSTDTQYF. CDR3 DNA: TGCGCCAGCAGCTTGATAATAGGGGGAGGAAGCACAGATACGCAGTATTTT. The full variable domain, rest sourced from reference TRBV5-1 and TRBJ2-3, is KAGVTQTPRYLIKTRGQQVTLSCSPISGHRSVSWYQQTPGQGLQFLFEYFSETQRNKGNFPGRFSGRQFSNSRSEMNVSTLELGDSALYLCASSLIIGGGSTDTQYFGPGTRLTVL.

This chain joins TRBV30 and TRBJ1-5, with D perhaps matching TRBD1 (5 bases). The CDR3 contains 20 residues. CDR1 is GTSNPN and CDR2 is SVGIG in the germline V gene (reference sequence). Trimming left V 1 base short and J 0 bases short, with 25 bases between. The DNA of the CDR3 is TGTGCCTGGAGTGAGTCACCCAGGGCGACATGGGAATATAGCAATCAGCCCCAGCATTTT. Its translation is CAWSESPRATWEYSNQPQHF.

This chain connects TRBV2 to TRBJ1-2, with D possibly being TRBD1 (6 bases). Trimming pared 1 base from V and 8 bases from J, leaving 17 bases between. Germline V CDR1 and CDR2: SNHLY, FYNNEI. The CDR3 loop spans 15 amino acids. CDR3 coding DNA: TGTGCCAGCAGTGAAGGGGGAAGGGGGGTGAGGGGCTACACCTTC. As protein: CASSEGGRGVRGYTF.

V usage is TRBV5-1 and J usage is TRBJ2-1; 12 nucleotides align to TRBD2. CDR3 length: 15 amino acids. Germline V lookup: CDR1 SGHRS, CDR2 YFSETQ. With V trimmed by 4 bases and J by 8 bases, 7 bases remained unmatched. The CDR3: CASSRTSGDFDEQFF. CDR3 DNA sequence: TGCGCCAGCAGCCGGACTAGCGGGGATTTCGATGAGCAGTTCTTC.

The rearrangement joins TRBV5-6 to TRBJ1-5; the D is unclear. Between the trimmed V and J ends, which lost 2 bases and 7 bases, there was a span of 7 bases. Germline CDR1 and CDR2: SGHDT and YYEEEE. The CDR3 contains 12 residues. This CDR3 reads CASSLASQPQHF. The CDR3 DNA follows: TGTGCCAGCAGCTTAGCCAGCCAGCCCCAGCATTTT.

CDR3 sequence reads: CAWSGGAVYAEAFF. The DNA for the CDR3 is TGTGCCTGGAGTGGGGGGGCCGTTTATGCTGAAGCTTTCTTT. J is TRBJ1-1 and V is TRBV30, with a weak D call TRBD1 (6 bases). V was pared by 1 base and J by 6 bases, with 15 bases between. The CDR3 sequence is 14 residues long. Germline V lookup: CDR1 GTSNPN, CDR2 SVGIG (reference sequence). Combining the CDR3 with reference TRBV30 and TRBJ1-1 gives the whole variable domain SQTIHQWPATLVQPVGSPLSLECTVEGTSNPNLYWYRQAAGRGLQLLFYSVGIGQISSEVPQNLSASRPQDRQFILSSKKLLLSDSGFYLCAWSGGAVYAEAFFGQGTRLTVV.

The chain has TRBV5-6 and TRBJ2-7; tentatively, D is TRBD1 or TRBD2 (6 bases each). The ends were cut back, 9 bases at V and 6 bases at J, with 25 bases in the middle. The CDR3 contains 15 residues. Germline CDR1 and CDR2: SGHDT and YYEEEE. The CDR3 region is CATGAGGGPRVEQYF. The CDR3 DNA sequence: TGTGCCACCGGAGCCGGGGGCGGCCCCCGGGTCGAGCAGTACTTC.

This clone has only one observation. The rearrangement uses TRBV5-8 and TRBJ2-7, with 9 bases lining up with TRBD2. This CDR3 spans 17 amino acids. The germline V gene encodes CDR1 SGHTS and CDR2 YDEGEE. With 0 bases clipped from V and 1 base from J, the junction kept 8 bases outside the gene matches. CDR3 region: CASSLVYGLAGSYEQYF. The CDR3 DNA reads as TGTGCCAGCAGCTTGGTTTACGGCCTAGCGGGGTCCTACGAGCAGTACTTC.

V and J are TRBV5-1 and TRBJ1-2; D call uncertain. CDR1 is SGHRS, CDR2 YFSETQ, per germline. CDR3 length: 13 residues. Trimming cost V 5 bases and J 10 bases, with 18 bases left between them. CDR3 bases: TGCGCCAGCAGTTCAGAGCATCAAAGGGACTACACCTTC. Protein: CASSSEHQRDYTF.

The chain recombines TRBV28 with TRBJ2-5, with D perhaps matching TRBD2 (7 bases). This CDR3 spans 14 amino acids. The germline V and J ends were trimmed by 5 bases and 5 bases, with 15 bases remaining between them. CDR1 is MDHEN and CDR2 is SYDVKM in the germline V gene. CDR3: CASSPGGQGETQYF. The CDR3 coding sequence is TGTGCCAGCAGTCCGGGGGGCCAGGGGGAGACCCAGTACTTC.

This clone showed up just a few times. The chain is built from TRBV19 and TRBJ1-2; possibly TRBD1 for D (6 bases). The CDR3 has 13 amino acids. Germline V gene lookup returns CDR1 LNHDA and CDR2 SQIVND (reference sequence). V lost 3 bases, J lost 8 bases, and 13 bases lay in between. The CDR3 loop reads CASSMNGGSGYTF. The CDR3 DNA follows: TGTGCCAGTAGTATGAACGGGGGCTCGGGCTACACCTTC.

The genes are TRBV28 and TRBJ1-2; the match to TRBD1 covers 9 bases. This CDR3 is built from 16 residues. Trimming cost V 6 bases and J 8 bases; bases outside gene matches: 16. Germline assignment: CDR1 MDHEN and CDR2 SYDVKM. The CDR3 DNA reads as TGTGCCAGCAGCATCCCCCTCCCGGGACAGGGAAGCGGCTACACCTTC. Protein sequence: CASSIPLPGQGSGYTF.

The chain combines TRBV7-9 with TRBJ2-1, with no clear D. CDR3 size: 11 residues. V was shortened by 2 bases and J by 5 bases, with 1 base between the two germline ends. Germline V lookup: CDR1 SEHNR, CDR2 FQNEAQ (reference sequence). The CDR3 reads CASSLHNEQFF. CDR3 nucleotide sequence: TGTGCCAGCAGCTTACACAATGAGCAGTTCTTC. Based on the CDR3 plus reference TRBV7-9 and TRBJ2-1, the full variable domain is DTGVSQNPRHKITKRGQNVTFRCDPISEHNRLYWYRQTLGQGPEFLTYFQNEAQLEKSRLLSDRFSAERPKGSFSTLEIQRTEQGDSAMYLCASSLHNEQFFGPGTRLTVL.

CDR3 in amino acids: CASSESGGSYEQYF. CDR3 in DNA: TGCGCCAGCAGTGAGTCGGGGGGGTCCTACGAGCAGTACTTC. V is TRBV10-2 and J is TRBJ2-7, with TRBD2 matching over 7 bases. Germline V lookup: CDR1 WSHSY, CDR2 SAAADI. V was clipped by 0 bases and J by 1 base; unmatched bases: 0. This CDR3 is 14 amino acids long.

The V call is TRBV5-6, the J call TRBJ2-2; 9 positions match TRBD1. Germline V lookup: CDR1 SGHDT, CDR2 YYEEEE. V was clipped by 6 bases and J by 6 bases; unmatched bases: 18. The CDR3 loop spans 18 amino acids. CDR3 in amino acids: CASTPFLRDRVVPGELFF. CDR3 sequence (DNA): TGTGCCAGCACCCCCTTTCTTCGGGACAGGGTGGTCCCCGGGGAGCTGTTTTTT. Combining the CDR3 with reference TRBV5-6 and TRBJ2-2 gives the whole variable domain DAGVTQSPTHLIKTRGQQVTLRCSPKSGHDTVSWYQQALGQGPQFIFQYYEEEERQRGNFPDRFSGHQFPNYSSELNVNALLLGDSALYLCASTPFLRDRVVPGELFFGEGSRLTVL.

This clone showed up just a few times. The V gene is TRBV19, the J gene TRBJ1-2; the D gene is possibly TRBD1 (6 bases). The V end lost 10 bases, the J end lost 1 base, and 13 bases lay between the germline ends. This CDR3 is built from 13 residues. CDR1 LNHDA and CDR2 SQIVND come from the germline V gene (reference sequence). Here the CDR3 reads CATGQHINYGYTF. The CDR3 region has the DNA TGTGCCACAGGACAGCACATTAACTATGGCTACACCTTC.

The rearrangement uses TRBV7-9 and TRBJ2-7; 8 bases agree with TRBD1. The germline gives CDR1 SEHNR, CDR2 FQNEAQ (reference sequence). The CDR3 covers 15 residues. With V trimmed by 0 bases and J by 3 bases, 4 bases remained unmatched. CDR3 nucleotides: TGTGCCAGCAGCTTAGCAGACAGGGGAGGCTACGAGCAGTACTTC. Translated, it gives CASSLADRGGYEQYF.

The count of this clone is one. The rearrangement joins TRBV7-2 to TRBJ2-5; no definite D call. The CDR3 contains 13 residues. The V gene lost 5 bases and the J gene lost 4 bases, with 11 bases spanning the gap. Germline V gene data show CDR1 as SGHTA and CDR2 as FQGNSA. The CDR3 DNA reads TGTGCCAGCAGCACCGCGTTCGGAGAGACCCAGTACTTC. Encoded protein: CASSTAFGETQYF.

The chain has TRBV7-2 and TRBJ2-1; D is possibly TRBD1 (5 bases). CDR1 and CDR2 from the germline V gene are SGHTA and FQGNSA. The CDR3 spans 14 residues. The V end was cut by 1 base, the J end by 6 bases, with 10 bases between. In DNA, the CDR3 is TGTGCCAGCAGCTTAGGGGGCAGCCTCAATGAGCAGTTCTTC. Translating it yields CASSLGGSLNEQFF. Full variable domain (missing parts from reference TRBV7-2 and TRBJ2-1): GAGVSQSPSNKVTEKGKDVELRCDPISGHTALYWYRQSLGQGLEFLIYFQGNSAPDKSGLPSDRFSAERTGGSVSTLTIQRTQQEDSAVYLCASSLGGSLNEQFFGPGTRLTVL.

The chain links TRBV30 to TRBJ1-6; 9 bases fit TRBD1. The CDR3 is made up of 15 amino acids. V dropped 2 bases and J dropped 6; count of bases not matched to a gene: 5. The germline gives CDR1 GTSNPN, CDR2 SVGIG (reference sequence). CDR3 in DNA: TGTGCCTGGAGTTCCGGGACAGGGACTAATTCACCCCTCCACTTT. Protein sequence: CAWSSGTGTNSPLHF.

The chain uses TRBV10-3 and TRBJ1-1; TRBD1 aligns across 8 bases. The germline V gene encodes CDR1 ENHRY and CDR2 SYGVKD. The ends lost 6 bases at V and 2 bases at J; junction bases unmatched: 5. The CDR3 loop spans 14 amino acids. The DNA for the CDR3 is TGTGCCATCAGCCAGGGGGCGGGAAACACTGAAGCTTTCTTT. This sequence encodes CAISQGAGNTEAFF.

The V and J genes are TRBV2 and TRBJ1-4; the D is unclear. CDR3 length: 12 amino acids. V was clipped by 5 bases and J by 10 bases, with 11 bases between them. The germline V gene encodes CDR1 SNHLY and CDR2 FYNNEI. As DNA, the CDR3 is TGTGCCAGCAGTTTGGAGAGCGGAAAACTGTTTTTT. Its translation is CASSLESGKLFF.

CDR3 protein: CAWSVGGGYTF. The CDR3 coding sequence is TGTGCCTGGAGTGTAGGCGGCGGCTACACCTTC. The V call is TRBV30, the J call TRBJ1-2; no definite D call. V lost 0 bases and J 8 bases, leaving 7 bases between the germline ends. The CDR3 contains 11 residues. Germline V gives CDR1 GTSNPN, CDR2 SVGIG (reference sequence).

The rearrangement joins TRBV10-3 to TRBJ2-2; D perhaps matches TRBD1 (7 bases). Germline lookup yields CDR1 ENHRY and CDR2 SYGVKD. The length of the CDR3 is 17 residues. The V and J ends lost 6 bases and 0 bases respectively, with 17 bases between them. This chain's CDR3 is CAIREGAENANTGELFF. CDR3 nucleotides: TGTGCCATCAGGGAGGGGGCGGAGAACGCGAACACCGGGGAGCTGTTTTTT.

The chain recombines TRBV5-1 with TRBJ2-3, with 13 nucleotides matching TRBD2. The CDR3 totals 16 residues. J was trimmed by 3 bases and V by 3 bases; bases with no gene match: 4. Germline values: CDR1 SGHRS, CDR2 YFSETQ. CDR3 in DNA: TGCGCCAGCAGCTCCACTAGCGGGGGGGAGACAGATACGCAGTATTTT. Its translation: CASSSTSGGETDTQYF.